The 14 T cell receptor beta chains below were found in one sample sequenced in a study of OX40 agonist ivuxolimab in advanced cancers. Receptors were amplified or captured by the immunoSEQ multiplex PCR assay. TCRdb limited this immuneACCESS table to in-frame rearrangements with V and J called. A share of clones is missing; checked studies link under half to unresolved V genes, and the rest is unexplained. The sample table records 25,000 to 35,000 clones; 70% to 90% of these occur just once. About 30% of the sample comes from the top ten. The material sequenced was CD4+ or CD8+ T cells sorted from blood, taken in a trial of the OX40 agonist ivuxolimab. These receptors were collected from an adult with an advanced solid tumor such as melanoma, head and neck, liver or kidney cancer.

CDR3 coding DNA: TGTGCCAGCAGCAGCCCTAGCGGATACACAGATACGCAGTATTTT. This sequence encodes CASSSPSGYTDTQYF. J is TRBJ2-3 and V is TRBV7-2; 7 nucleotides agree with TRBD2. J lost 2 bases, V lost 5 bases, and 7 bases had no gene match. Germline lookup yields CDR1 SGHTA and CDR2 FQGNSA. This CDR3 contains 15 residues.

The chain combines TRBV19 with TRBJ2-7, with 9 bases aligning to TRBD1. CDR3 size: 15 residues. From germline, CDR1 is LNHDA and CDR2 SQIVND (reference sequence). V lost 5 bases and J lost 4; bases outside the gene matches: 9. Here the CDR3 reads CASSFSTGGWYEQYF. DNA of the CDR3: TGTGCCAGTAGTTTTTCGACAGGGGGTTGGTACGAGCAGTACTTC.

This chain joins TRBV10-3 and TRBJ2-7; D ambiguous. In germline, CDR1 is ENHRY, CDR2 SYGVKD. This CDR3 region has 16 residues. V was cut by 0 bases and J by 1 base, with 13 bases left in between. This CDR3 reads CAISESNSRVSYEQYF. For the CDR3, the DNA is TGTGCCATCAGTGAGTCGAATAGTAGGGTGTCCTACGAGCAGTACTTC.

This clone appeared a few times. The chain has TRBV7-3 and TRBJ1-2; D remains unclear. The CDR3 sequence is 17 residues long. The V end was cut by 2 bases, the J end by 2 bases, with 18 bases between. Per the germline V gene, CDR1 is SGHTA and CDR2 is FQGTGA. The CDR3 bases are TGTGCCAGCAGCTTAGATGGCCCCAGCGGCCAAAACTATGGCTACACCTTC. Encoded protein: CASSLDGPSGQNYGYTF.

This sequence joins TRBV7-3 and TRBJ2-2; 11 nucleotides match TRBD2. The V segment lost 4 bases and the J segment 8 bases; nucleotides outside the gene matches: 9. The length of the CDR3 is 16 residues. Germline V gene lookup returns CDR1 SGHTA and CDR2 FQGTGA. The CDR3 coding sequence is TGTGCCAGCAGCTCTACGGTAGCGGGAGGGCCGGGGGAGCTGTTTTTT. Translating gives CASSSTVAGGPGELFF.

A single count supports this clone. This chain uses TRBV7-2 with TRBJ1-4; D might be TRBD1 (6 bases). This CDR3 is 14 amino acids long. In germline, CDR1 is SGHTA, CDR2 FQGNSA. The V end lost 5 bases, the J end lost 8 bases, and 15 bases lay between the germline ends. The CDR3 coding sequence is TGTGCCAGCAGCCCCGACAGGATGGGGGAAAAACTGTTTTTT. Translating it yields CASSPDRMGEKLFF.

This clone was detected once. One end of the junction is discordant with germline, which a read error may explain. Other nucleotide sequences in the sample specify the same CDR3. CDR3 region: CAISESGTGIYEQYF. The CDR3 DNA sequence: TGCGCCATCAGTGAGTCCGGGACAGGGATCTACGAGCAGTACTTC. J is TRBJ2-7 and V is TRBV10-3; TRBD1 aligns across 9 bases. CDR3 length: 15 amino acids. Germline CDR1 is ENHRY and CDR2 is SYGVKD.

The CDR3 DNA follows: TGTGCCAGCAGCGCATTACAGAATTCCTACAATGAGCAGTTCTTC. Translating it yields CASSALQNSYNEQFF. The chain employs TRBV7-9 and TRBJ2-1; D is unresolved. The germline V gene encodes CDR1 SEHNR and CDR2 FQNEAQ (reference sequence). The CDR3 extends over 15 amino acids. The germline V and J ends were trimmed by 5 bases and 1 base, with 12 bases remaining between them. Filled out from reference TRBV7-9 and TRBJ2-1, the complete variable domain reads DTGVSQNPRHKITKRGQNVTFRCDPISEHNRLYWYRQTLGQGPEFLTYFQNEAQLEKSRLLSDRFSAERPKGSFSTLEIQRTEQGDSAMYLCASSALQNSYNEQFFGPGTRLTVL.

The V and J genes are TRBV9 and TRBJ2-5; 8 nucleotides align to TRBD1. This CDR3 contains 15 residues. V lost 2 bases and J lost 2; bases outside the gene matches: 5. CDR1 is SGDLS, CDR2 YYNGEE, per germline. CDR3 nucleotide sequence: TGTGCCAGCAGCGTCAAGAACAGGGGGCAAGAGACCCAGTACTTC. Protein sequence: CASSVKNRGQETQYF. The variable domain in full, with the rest retrieved from reference TRBV9 and TRBJ2-5, is DSGVTQTPKHLITATGQRVTLRCSPRSGDLSVYWYQQSLDQGLQFLIQYYNGEERAKGNILERFSAQQFPDLHSELNLSSLELGDSALYFCASSVKNRGQETQYFGPGTRLLVL.

This clone occurred once. V gene TRBV4-1 combines with J gene TRBJ1-5; D is unclear. Looked up from germline, CDR1 is MGHRA and CDR2 is YSYEKL. V lost 0 bases, J lost 6 bases, and 6 bases lay in between. The CDR3 covers 13 residues. The CDR3: CASSQDGGQPQHF. The CDR3 nucleotides are TGCGCCAGCAGCCAAGATGGAGGTCAGCCCCAGCATTTT.

The rearrangement uses TRBV13 and TRBJ1-6, with D tentatively TRBD1 (5 bases). Deletions cut 7 bases from V and 0 bases from J, with 7 bases between. The CDR3 contains 14 residues. Germline lookup yields CDR1 PRHDT and CDR2 FYEKMQ (reference sequence). CDR3 residues: CASTDSSYNSPLHF. In DNA, the CDR3 is TGTGCCAGCACTGACAGCTCCTATAATTCACCCCTCCACTTT.

The V call is TRBV13, the J call TRBJ2-1; perhaps TRBD1 as D (6 bases). The germline V and J ends were trimmed by 4 bases and 7 bases, with 14 bases remaining between them. The CDR3 consists of 14 residues. The germline CDR1 and CDR2 sequences are PRHDT and FYEKMQ (reference sequence). CDR3: CASSYEGEKNEQFF. In DNA form, the CDR3 reads TGTGCCAGCAGCTATGAGGGGGAGAAAAATGAGCAGTTCTTC. The full variable domain, in which reference TRBV13 and TRBJ2-1 provide the parts outside the CDR3, is AAGVIQSPRHLIKEKRETATLKCYPIPRHDTVYWYQQGPGQDPQFLISFYEKMQSDKGSIPDRFSAQQFSDYHSELNMSSLELGDSALYFCASSYEGEKNEQFFGPGTRLTVL.

This clone has just one count. A junction boundary mismatches the germline segment, possibly from a read error. The gene calls are TRBV5-1 and TRBJ2-3, with D uncertain. The germline gives CDR1 SGHRS, CDR2 YFSETQ. The CDR3 totals 12 residues. CDR3 loop: CASSLAEDMQYF. The CDR3, as DNA: TGCGCCAGCAGCTTGGCGGAAGATATGCAGTATTTT.

This chain uses TRBV30 with TRBJ2-7; a possible D gene is TRBD1 (5 bases). With 0 bases removed from V and 6 bases from J, the gap between germline ends came to 6 bases. Looked up from germline, CDR1 is GTSNPN and CDR2 is SVGIG (reference sequence). CDR3 length: 11 amino acids. The chain's CDR3 is CAWSVDSEQYF. CDR3 nucleotides: TGTGCCTGGAGTGTCGACAGCGAGCAGTACTTC.